Listed below are T cell receptor beta chains from one sample, sequenced in a study of siplizumab effects on memory and regulatory T cells. Measured with immunoSEQ multiplex PCR; TCRdb has only the in-frame clones, and not every one. The sample lists 100,000 or so clones, just under 95% occurring once. Sequencing was carried out using non-Treg CD4+ T cells sorted from blood. Every receptor here comes from a human donor in good health. Each CDR3 is given with its conserved first and last residue. D genes are given only for firm matches. Some rows mark clone size as missing; the rest say once, few, many or name a class of expanded clone.

>TRBJ2-2|NA|NA|TRBV5-1
TGCGCCAGCAGCCCTAGCCGCACCGGGGAGCTGTTTTTT
CASSPSRTGELFF
>TRBJ2-1|NA|NA|TRBV29-1
TGCAGCGTGCACTCTATCATAAGGTACAATGAGCAGTTCTTC
CSVHSIIRYNEQFF
>TRBJ1-5|NA|few|TRBV16
TGTGCCAGCAGCCAATCTAGGCGGACAAATCAGCCCCAGCATTTT
CASSQSRRTNQPQHF
>TRBJ2-5|TRBD2|NA|TRBV27
TGTGCCAGCAGTTTCGGAGGAGGGCTCGCGGGAGGTCGTTCGAAGACCCAGTACTTC
CASSFGGGLAGGRSKTQYF
>TRBJ2-7|NA|NA|TRBV6-5
TGTGCCAGCAGTTATCAGGGGCCGCCCTACGAGCAGTACTTC
CASSYQGPPYEQYF
>TRBJ2-3|TRBD2|NA|TRBV5-1
TGCGCCAGCAGCGGGGTTAGCGGGAGGGCCACAGATACGCAGTATTTT
CASSGVSGRATDTQYF
>TRBJ1-4|TRBD1|NA|TRBV28
TGTGCCAGCAGGCGGGACAGGGTCGATGAAAAACTGTTTTTT
CASRRDRVDEKLFF
>TRBJ1-4|NA|NA|TRBV6-1
TGTGCCAGCAGCGGAAGGTCAACTAATGAAAAACTGTTTTTT
CASSGRSTNEKLFF
>TRBJ2-7|TRBD2|NA|TRBV5-1
TGCGCCAGCAGCTTTGGGTCTAGCGGATTTTACGAGCAGTACTTC
CASSFGSSGFYEQYF
>TRBJ1-1|NA|few|TRBV2
TGTGCCAGCATGCAGGGCTATGAAGCTTTCTTT
CASMQGYEAFF
>TRBJ1-3|NA|once|TRBV12-2
TGTGCAAGTCGCTTCCACCGTCCCACCATATATTTT
CASRFHRPTIYF
>TRBJ2-2|TRBD2|NA|TRBV27
TGTGCCAGCAGTCCGCTGACTAGCGGATCCGGGGAGCTGTTTTTT
CASSPLTSGSGELFF
>TRBJ2-5|NA|NA|TRBV6-1
TGTGCCAGCAGTGAAAGGGTCCGAGAGACCCAGTACTTC
CASSERVRETQYF
>TRBJ1-1|TRBD1|NA|TRBV6-1
TGTGCCACCAGACAGGGAGCGGGTACTGAAGCTTTCTTT
CATRQGAGTEAFF
>TRBJ1-5|TRBD1|NA|TRBV5-1
TGCGCCAGCAGCCGACAAGGGGGCTTGGGGGAGCCCCAGCATTTT
CASSRQGGLGEPQHF
>TRBJ2-7|NA|NA|TRBV30
TGTGCCTGGGCGAGAGGGGACGAGCAGTACTTC
CAWARGDEQYF
>TRBJ1-2|NA|NA|TRBV18
TGTGCCAGCTCACCACCGGGGGGGCCAGCCTATGGCTACACCTTC
CASSPPGGPAYGYTF
>TRBJ2-3|TRBD2|few|TRBV10-3
TGTGCCATCAGTGAGTTTAGCGGGAGGGCCCGCGGTGATACGCAGTATTTT
CAISEFSGRARGDTQYF
>TRBJ2-1|TRBD1|NA|TRBV18
TGTGCCAGCTCAATCATAACAGGGGGCTCCTACAATGAGCAGTTCTTC
CASSIITGGSYNEQFF
>TRBJ2-7|NA|NA|TRBV6-1
TGTGCCACGACAGTTATCTACGAGCAGTACTTC
CATTVIYEQYF
>TRBJ2-7|NA|NA|TRBV7-7
TGTGCCAGCAGCCCTCGGGCCGGAGGCGGCTACGAGCAGTACTTC
CASSPRAGGGYEQYF
>TRBJ1-5|NA|NA|TRBV19
TGTGCCAGTAGTCGCCTTGAATATAGCAATCAGCCCCAGCATTTT
CASSRLEYSNQPQHF
>TRBJ2-7|NA|NA|TRBV9
TGTGCCAGCAGCGTTGCTCCCTATGAGACCCACGAGCAGTACTTC
CASSVAPYETHEQYF
>TRBJ1-6|NA|NA|TRBV6-5
TGTGCCTGTTCCAGGGTTAAGAATTCACCCCTCCACTTT
CACSRVKNSPLHF
>TRBJ2-7|NA|NA|TRBV27
TGTGCCAGCAGTCTGTCGGGGTCTACCCTCCCAGGGCAGTACTTC
CASSLSGSTLPGQYF
>TRBJ2-3|TRBD2|NA|TRBV9
TGTGCCAGCAGCGCCCTTGCGGGAGCTACAGATACGCAGTATTTT
CASSALAGATDTQYF
>TRBJ2-7|TRBD1|once|TRBV5-1
TGCGCCAGCAGCTTGACACCTGGACAGGGGCTCTACGAGCAGTACTTC
CASSLTPGQGLYEQYF
>TRBJ2-1|NA|NA|TRBV5-1
TGCGCCAGCAGCGGGGAGGTGTTGTCCTACAATGAGCAGTTCTTC
CASSGEVLSYNEQFF
>TRBJ1-1|NA|NA|TRBV27
TGTGCCAGCAGTTTATCGCAGGCCATGAACACTGAAGCTTTCTTT
CASSLSQAMNTEAFF
>TRBJ2-7|TRBD2|NA|TRBV6-1
TGTGCCAGCAGTGTAGCGGGCTACGAGCAGTACTTC
CASSVAGYEQYF
>TRBJ2-7|TRBD2|once|TRBV28
TGTGCCAGCAGTTTTTCTCTAGCGGGAGTTTACGAGCAGTACTTC
CASSFSLAGVYEQYF
>TRBJ2-2|NA|NA|TRBV4-1
TGCGCCAGCAGCCATCCCAGCGGGAACACCGGGGAGCTGTTTTTT
CASSHPSGNTGELFF
>TRBJ2-7|TRBD2|NA|TRBV11-2
TGTGCCAGCAGACCGGGGACTAGCGTTCGCGAGCAGTACTTC
CASRPGTSVREQYF
>TRBJ2-7|NA|NA|TRBV6-5
TGTGCCAGCAGTTACTCGACGGGGGAGCAGTACTTC
CASSYSTGEQYF
>TRBJ2-7|NA|once|TRBV28
TGTGCCAGCAGTTTTTCCCGGGTATCCTACGAGCAGTACTTC
CASSFSRVSYEQYF
>TRBJ1-5|NA|few|TRBV4-1
TGCGCCAGCAGCCAATGGTGGGACCTGAGGGGCAATCAGCCCCAGCATTTT
CASSQWWDLRGNQPQHF
>TRBJ1-3|NA|NA|TRBV5-1
TGCGCCAGCAGCTTGGGGAGGGGAACTGGAAACACCATATATTTT
CASSLGRGTGNTIYF
>TRBJ1-3|NA|NA|TRBV5-1
TGCGCCAGCAGCGCCACCGGGACTAGTATAGGAAACACCATATATTTT
CASSATGTSIGNTIYF
>TRBJ2-7|NA|few|TRBV7-3
TGTGCCAGCAGCTTGAATCCGGGGTCAGTCTACGAGCAGTACTTC
CASSLNPGSVYEQYF
>TRBJ2-1|NA|once|TRBV21-1
TGTGCCAGCAGCAAAATAAGGATGGAGAGTGCCTACAATGAGCAGTTCTTC
CASSKIRMESAYNEQFF
>TRBJ1-1|NA|NA|TRBV7-8
TGTGCCAGCAGCTCGAAGATCCCCACTGAAGCTTTCTTT
CASSSKIPTEAFF
>TRBJ2-1|NA|NA|TRBV7-2
TGTGCCAGCAGCTCCGAGAGGCGTCTAGCGAATTCCTACAATGAGCAGTTCTTC
CASSSERRLANSYNEQFF
>TRBJ2-7|TRBD1|NA|TRBV5-4
TGTGCCAGCAGCCCGGGGACAGTGAGCTCCTACGAGCAGTACTTC
CASSPGTVSSYEQYF
>TRBJ2-5|NA|NA|TRBV28
TGTGCCAGCAGTTTAAGTCAGGGTCGGGAGACCCAGTACTTC
CASSLSQGRETQYF
>TRBJ2-1|TRBD2|NA|TRBV27
TGTGCCAGCAGTTTCTGGACTAGCGGGAATGAGCAGTTCTTC
CASSFWTSGNEQFF
>TRBJ1-4|NA|NA|TRBV15
TGTGCCACCAGCAGGGAAAACCGACCGAGGAATAATGAAAAACTGTTTTTT
CATSRENRPRNNEKLFF
>TRBJ2-2|TRBD2|NA|TRBV9
TGTGCCAGCAGCGCGACTAGCGGGAACACCGGGGAGCTGTTTTTT
CASSATSGNTGELFF
>TRBJ2-3|NA|NA|TRBV7-2
TGTGCCAGCAGCTTAGGACACGGAGATACGCAGTATTTT
CASSLGHGDTQYF
>TRBJ2-7|TRBD1|NA|TRBV5-1
TGCGCCAGCTGGGACAGCCCCTACGAGCAGTACTTC
CASWDSPYEQYF
>TRBJ2-7|TRBD1|NA|TRBV5-1
TGCGCCAGCAGGGCTCGGGACAGCCGATCCTACGAGCAGTACTTC
CASRARDSRSYEQYF
>TRBJ2-4|NA|NA|TRBV5-1
TGCGCCAGCAGCTTGGCCCACGGGAGTGGGATAGCCAAAAACATTCAGTACTTC
CASSLAHGSGIAKNIQYF
>TRBJ2-1|TRBD1|NA|TRBV4-1
TGCGCCAGCAGCCACCATGGGGACAGGAGGAACAATGAGCAGTTCTTC
CASSHHGDRRNNEQFF